The rows below give T cell receptor beta chains drawn from one sample of a study of blood T cell repertoires in COVID-19. This table comes from immunoSEQ multiplex PCR, and its TCRdb copy is limited to in-frame clones, with some not included. The sample yields 150,000 to 180,000 clones, about 86% seen once. Sequenced material: peripheral blood. The receptors originated from a woman in her fifties or sixties with acute or convalescent COVID-19. CDR3s include the opening cysteine and the closing phenylalanine or tryptophan. The D gene is left open where the match is weak. Rows may omit the clone size; those that give it use once, few, many or a size class.

d_call j_call clone_size v_call cdr3_aa cdr3_nt
TRBD2 TRBJ2-1 NA TRBV3-1/TRBV3-2 CASSQTLAGGLNEQFF TGTGCCAGCAGCCAAACGTTAGCGGGGGGCCTAAATGAGCAGTTCTTC
NA TRBJ2-7 NA TRBV12-3/TRBV12-4 CASSLVWGVQYF TGTGCCAGCAGTTTAGTCTGGGGGGTGCAGTACTTC
TRBD1 TRBJ2-7 NA TRBV3-1/TRBV3-2 CASSPRGQGMGEQYF TGTGCCAGCAGCCCCCGCGGACAGGGAATGGGGGAGCAGTACTTC
TRBD1 TRBJ1-1 NA TRBV3-1/TRBV3-2 CASSQDYRGNAEAFF TGTGCCAGCAGCCAAGATTACAGGGGGAATGCTGAAGCTTTCTTT
NA TRBJ1-5 many TRBV4-2 CASSQDPEFNQPQHF TGTGCCAGCAGCCAAGACCCGGAGTTCAATCAGCCCCAGCATTTT
TRBD1 TRBJ2-2 NA TRBV3-1/TRBV3-2 CASSPGQGTGELFF TGTGCCAGCAGCCCGGGACAGGGCACCGGGGAGCTGTTTTTT
TRBD1 TRBJ1-2 NA TRBV19 CASIRDRARGGYTF TGTGCCAGTATCCGGGACAGGGCCCGTGGGGGCTACACCTTC
NA TRBJ1-5 NA TRBV12-3/TRBV12-4 CASSSGGRQPQHF TGTGCCAGCAGTTCGGGGGGACGGCAGCCCCAGCATTTT
TRBD1 TRBJ1-2 NA TRBV6-5 CASRIQGARNGYTF TGTGCCAGCAGGATACAGGGGGCGCGAAATGGCTACACCTTC
TRBD2 TRBJ2-7 once TRBV7-6 CASSRKGAGVSHGYEQYF TGTGCCAGCAGCCGCAAAGGAGCGGGGGTGTCCCACGGGTACGAGCAGTACTTC